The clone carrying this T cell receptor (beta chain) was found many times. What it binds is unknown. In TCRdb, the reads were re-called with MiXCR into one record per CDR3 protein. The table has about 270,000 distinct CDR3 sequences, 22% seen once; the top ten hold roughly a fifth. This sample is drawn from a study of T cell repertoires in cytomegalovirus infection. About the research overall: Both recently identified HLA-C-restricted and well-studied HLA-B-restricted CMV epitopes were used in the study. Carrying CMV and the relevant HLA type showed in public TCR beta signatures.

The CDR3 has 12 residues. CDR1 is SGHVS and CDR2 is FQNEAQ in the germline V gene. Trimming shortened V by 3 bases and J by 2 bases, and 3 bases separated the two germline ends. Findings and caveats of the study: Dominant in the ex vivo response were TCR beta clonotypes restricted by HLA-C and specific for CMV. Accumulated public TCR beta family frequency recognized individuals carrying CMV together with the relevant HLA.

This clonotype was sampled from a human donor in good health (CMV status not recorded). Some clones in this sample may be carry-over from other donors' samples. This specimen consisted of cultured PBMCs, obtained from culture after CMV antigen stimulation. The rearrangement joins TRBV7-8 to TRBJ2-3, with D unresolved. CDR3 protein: CASSFITDTQYF. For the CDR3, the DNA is TGTGCCAGCAGCTTTATCACAGATACGCAGTATTTT.